A selection of T cell receptor beta chains follows, all from one sample in a study of T cell repertoires in cytomegalovirus infection. Antigen specificity for these receptors is unknown. Each CDR3 protein gets one entry after TCRdb re-called the reads with MiXCR. The repertoire includes around 570,000 distinct CDR3 sequences, around two fifths of them detected once, and 48% sits in the top ten. This specimen was cultured PBMCs, taken from culture after CMV antigen stimulation. The receptors come from a human donor in good health (CMV status not recorded). Some clones in this sample may be carry-over from other donors' samples. CDR3s include the opening cysteine and the closing phenylalanine or tryptophan. The D gene is left open where the match is weak. A row's size may be missing; if present it is once, few, many or a size class.

abundance	v_gene	j_gene	d_gene	len	CDR3nt	CDR3aa
NA	TRBV11-2	TRBJ2-3	NA	12	TGTGCCAGCAGCATAAGGGACTCCTCCCAGTATTTT	CASSIRDSSQYF
many	TRBV7-2	TRBJ1-6	NA	16	TGTGCCAGCAGCTTAGGTGCGACCGCCTATAATTCACCCCTCCACTTT	CASSLGATAYNSPLHF
NA	TRBV7-2	TRBJ2-1	NA	16	TGTGCCAGCAGCTTGTCTAGGTCTATCTCCTACAATGAGCAGTTCTTC	CASSLSRSISYNEQFF
many	TRBV7-2	TRBJ2-1	TRBD2	13	TGTGCCAGCAGCTTAAGGCGGGGGAATGAGCAGTTCTTC	CASSLRRGNEQFF
NA	TRBV7-9	TRBJ2-7	TRBD1	15	TGTGCCAGCAGCGCGGACAGGGGATGGGGGCACGAGCAGTACTTC	CASSADRGWGHEQYF
few	TRBV6-6	TRBJ2-3	NA	13	TGTGCCAGCAGCAACGGGTTTGCAGATACGCAGTATTTT	CASSNGFADTQYF
NA	TRBV6-1	TRBJ2-3	NA	16	TGTGCCAGCAGTGAAATCGGCGGGGCGGACACAGATACGCAGTATTTT	CASSEIGGADTDTQYF
few	TRBV12-3/TRBV12-4	TRBJ1-1	NA	13	TGTGCCAGCAGTTTGTCCCCGGGGGGGGAAGCTTTCTTT	CASSLSPGGEAFF
NA	TRBV20-1	TRBJ1-1	TRBD1	13	TGCAGTGCTGGAGGGACAGCGAACACTGAAGCTTTCTTT	CSAGGTANTEAFF
NA	TRBV7-2	TRBJ2-7	TRBD1	15	TGTGCCAGCAGCCTTGGACAGGGCCTTCTCGGCGAGCAGTACTTC	CASSLGQGLLGEQYF
NA	TRBV29-1	TRBJ2-7	NA	13	TGCAGCGCCAGGGACTCGGCGAAGTACGAGCAGTACTTC	CSARDSAKYEQYF
few	TRBV7-2	TRBJ2-5	TRBD2	17	TGTGCCAGCAGCTTAGACCCTAGCGGGGGCCCATTTGAGACCCAGTACTTC	CASSLDPSGGPFETQYF
NA	TRBV6-2/TRBV6-3	TRBJ2-7	TRBD2	16	TGTGCCAGCAGTTACGGCCCTAGCGGGGTTTCCTACGAGCAGTACTTC	CASSYGPSGVSYEQYF
NA	TRBV12-3/TRBV12-4	TRBJ2-7	TRBD2	15	TGTGCCAGCAGTTTCAGGCTAGCGGAGGGGAACGAGCAGTACTTC	CASSFRLAEGNEQYF
NA	TRBV2	TRBJ2-7	TRBD1	15	TGTGCCAGCAGTAAAGGACAGGGAAAAACCTACGAGCAGTACTTC	CASSKGQGKTYEQYF
few	TRBV28	TRBJ2-7	NA	13	TGTGCCAGCAGTTTATGGCGGGGCTACGAGCAGTACTTC	CASSLWRGYEQYF
NA	TRBV11-1	TRBJ1-2	TRBD1	14	TGTGCCAGCAGCTTTGCCGGGACAGGGCTTGGCTACACCTTC	CASSFAGTGLGYTF
few	TRBV7-9	TRBJ2-5	TRBD1	15	TGTGCCAGCAGCGAGGGGACAGGGAGTGTGGAGACCCAGTACTTC	CASSEGTGSVETQYF
NA	TRBV5-1	TRBJ1-4	NA	14	TGCGCCAGCAGCTTGGCATCAACTAATGAAAAACTGTTTTTT	CASSLASTNEKLFF
few	TRBV6-1	TRBJ1-4	NA	15	TGTGCCAGCAGTGAAGCGGCGGCGGTCGGGGAAAAACTGTTTTTT	CASSEAAAVGEKLFF
NA	TRBV7-8	TRBJ1-3	NA	16	TGTGCCAGCAGCAAATGGGGGCCCCGCTCTGGAAACACCATATATTTT	CASSKWGPRSGNTIYF
few	TRBV11-2	TRBJ2-7	TRBD2	14	TGTGCCAGCAGCCCCGGGGGGTTGAGGTACGAGCAGTACTTC	CASSPGGLRYEQYF
few	TRBV10-2	TRBJ2-1	NA	14	TGCGCCAGCACTGGTGCGAGCTCCTACAATGAGCAGTTCTTC	CASTGASSYNEQFF
NA	TRBV7-6	TRBJ2-7	TRBD2	15	TGTGCCAGCAGCTCTAGCGGGAGAGGTCCCTACGAGCAGTACTTC	CASSSSGRGPYEQYF
NA	TRBV4-3	TRBJ2-3	NA	16	TGCGCCAGCAGCCGGTTGGCGGGACTCAACACAGATACGCAGTATTTT	CASSRLAGLNTDTQYF
few	TRBV7-2	TRBJ1-3	NA	16	TGTGCCAGCAGCCCCAGATCCGTGGTTGGCGGAAACACCATATATTTT	CASSPRSVVGGNTIYF
NA	TRBV7-2	TRBJ2-3	TRBD2	17	TGTGCCAGCGGCCTGGGTGGTAGCGGGGGGTACACAGATACGCAGTATTTT	CASGLGGSGGYTDTQYF
NA	TRBV10-3	TRBJ1-3	NA	13	TGTGCCATCAGTGGTGGTCCAGGATTGCCCATATATTTT	CAISGGPGLPIYF
few	TRBV2	TRBJ1-6	TRBD1	14	TGTGCCAGCAGGTCTGAACAGGGGATGACACCCCTCCACTTT	CASRSEQGMTPLHF
few	TRBV20-1	TRBJ2-1	NA	16	TGCAGTGCTAGAGATCAGGGGAAAGCCAGGGACAATGAGCAGTTCTTC	CSARDQGKARDNEQFF
NA	TRBV7-2	TRBJ1-2	TRBD1	13	TGTGCCAGCAGCTCAGGGGGGACCTATGGCTACACCTTC	CASSSGGTYGYTF
few	TRBV7-6	TRBJ2-7	NA	14	TGTGCCAGCAGCGCGGGGACAGTGGTCTACGAGCAGTACTTC	CASSAGTVVYEQYF
NA	TRBV6-6	TRBJ2-1	NA	15	TGTGCCAGCACAAAACTAGGGACGCTGTACAATGAGCAGTTCTTC	CASTKLGTLYNEQFF
few	TRBV7-9	TRBJ2-7	TRBD2	14	TGTGCCAGCAGCCCAGCGGGGCTGGGCTACGAGCAGTACTTC	CASSPAGLGYEQYF
NA	TRBV6-1	TRBJ1-4	TRBD1	14	TGTGCCAGGACGTTGACAGGGGCCGGTGAAAAACTGTTTTTT	CARTLTGAGEKLFF
NA	TRBV28	TRBJ1-1	TRBD1	15	TGTGCCAGCACCCCCCCAGGGGGGGAAGGAACTGAAGCTTTCTTT	CASTPPGGEGTEAFF
few	TRBV10-3	TRBJ2-1	NA	15	TGTGCCATCAGAGATGGGGTTAGCTCCTACAATGAGCAGTTCTTC	CAIRDGVSSYNEQFF
few	TRBV6-2/TRBV6-3	TRBJ2-2	TRBD2	18	TGTGCCAGCAGTTCCACGTCGGCGCTAGCGGCGAACACCGGGGAGCTGTTTTTT	CASSSTSALAANTGELFF
NA	TRBV6-1	TRBJ1-1	TRBD1	15	TGTGCCAGCAGTCAGAACAGGGGTTGGAACACTGAAGCTTTCTTT	CASSQNRGWNTEAFF
few	TRBV12-3/TRBV12-4	TRBJ2-6	NA	15	TGTGCCAGCACCTGGGGTCCCTCTGGGGCCAACGTCCTGACTTTC	CASTWGPSGANVLTF
few	TRBV12-3/TRBV12-4	TRBJ2-7	NA	17	TGTGCCAGCAGTTCAGATGCAATGGGTTTGCCCCCCTACGAGCAGTACTTC	CASSSDAMGLPPYEQYF
NA	TRBV24-1	TRBJ1-1	NA	16	TGTGCCACCAGTGATTTAAATGGGGGTAATTTCGCTGAAGCTTTCTTT	CATSDLNGGNFAEAFF
few	TRBV27	TRBJ2-3	TRBD2	16	TGTGCCAGCACCCCGGGGGGCGGGGGGGCGACAGATACGCAGTATTTT	CASTPGGGGATDTQYF
NA	TRBV24-1	TRBJ2-1	TRBD1	19	TGTGCCACCAGTGATTTGCCTGCCTTGACAGGGGGCTCCTACAATGAGCAGTTCTTC	CATSDLPALTGGSYNEQFF
NA	TRBV5-3	TRBJ1-5	NA	15	TGTGCCAGCAGCCGACAAGGGACCGGCAATCAGCCCCAGCATTTT	CASSRQGTGNQPQHF
NA	TRBV20-1	TRBJ2-5	TRBD1	16	TGCAGTGCTAGAGACCCTTCTGGGACAGCCGAAGAGACCCAGTACTTC	CSARDPSGTAEETQYF
few	TRBV27	TRBJ2-5	TRBD1	15	TGTGCCAGCAGTCAGGGGACAGGGGGCCGGGAGACCCAGTACTTC	CASSQGTGGRETQYF
few	TRBV5-6	TRBJ2-7	TRBD2	15	TGTGCCAGCAGCTCGCTCAGCGGGAGGACCTACGAGCAGTACTTC	CASSSLSGRTYEQYF
few	TRBV11-2	TRBJ2-5	NA	15	TGTGCCAGCAGCTCCCAAGCGGGCCAGGGAGAGACCCAGTACTTC	CASSSQAGQGETQYF
few	TRBV7-8	TRBJ2-5	NA	17	TGTGCCAGCAGCTTTACGACTGGAGCCGGGATCCAAGAGACCCAGTACTTC	CASSFTTGAGIQETQYF
few	TRBV29-1	TRBJ1-2	NA	11	TGCAGCGTTGTCACCCTCGGTGGCTACACCTTC	CSVVTLGGYTF
many	TRBV7-2	TRBJ1-4	NA	15	TGTGCCAGCAGCCAGCAGGCGGAATTCAATGAAAAACTGTTTTTT	CASSQQAEFNEKLFF
NA	TRBV7-2	TRBJ2-5	NA	13	TGTGCCAGCAGCGCCCAAAAGGAAGAGACCCAGTACTTC	CASSAQKEETQYF